The present T cell receptor (beta chain) was sequenced within a study of T cells in women clearing cervical HPV infection. The study's findings and limits: Cases and controls were distinguished at AUC about 0.8 by richness and V genes.

A word on this clone: What it recognizes is unknown. From the germline J gene comes the end of the CDR3, since the read stops 3 residues before it.

Looked up from germline, CDR1 is MNHEY and CDR2 is SVGEGT. The CDR3 covers 17 residues. V was pared by 0 bases and J by 6 bases, with 11 bases of the junction left unmatched. Clones were read by immunoSEQ multiplex PCR, and TCRdb kept only the in-frame ones, dropping some. The repertoire shows 25,000 to 35,000 clones; the top ten hold about 3%. J is TRBJ1-5 and V is TRBV6-2 or TRBV6-3; TRBD1 matches 7 bases. This TCR came from a woman aged 18 to 75 with a cervical HPV16 infection that either progressed to CIN3+ or cleared (not recorded which). The specimen sequenced was blood buffy coat. Here the CDR3 reads CASSYSISRGRVQPQHF. The CDR3 bases that were read are TGTGCCAGCAGTTACTCGATTTCTAGGGGGCGAGTTCAGCCC.